This T cell receptor beta chain was identified in a study of T cell responses to AZD1222 COVID-19 vaccine. Study results and caveats: Repertoires were obtained only post-peak T cell response. The donor group comprised mostly white British people and more females; the analysis possibly underestimated clonal diversity.

The data were produced by immunoSEQ multiplex PCR, yet TCRdb's version contains in-frame clones alone and is incomplete. This table holds approximately 82,000 clones, approximately 81% found once. With respect to this clone: Its cognate antigen is unknown.

Trimming cost V 1 base and J 1 base, with 5 bases left between them. The CDR3 runs to 13 residues. Germline V gives CDR1 SGHRS, CDR2 YFSETQ. This clonotype originated in an adult in good health. The material was peripheral blood, obtained on day 0 of AZD1222 vaccination. V usage is TRBV5-1 and J usage is TRBJ1-1; D gene unclear. The CDR3 DNA follows: TGCGCCAGCAGCTTGCAGGAGAACACTGAAGCTTTCTTT. Translating it yields CASSLQENTEAFF.